Listed here are 21 T cell receptor beta chains from one sample, sequenced in a study of T cell responses to AZD1222 COVID-19 vaccine. Generated by immunoSEQ multiplex PCR, the TCRdb table keeps only in-frame clones and is missing some. The repertoire includes some 150,000 clones, around 90% of them detected once, and 3% to 3.5% sits in the top ten. Sequenced material: peripheral blood, taken 28 days after the second AZD1222 dose. The receptors shown here come from an adult who received the AZD1222 COVID-19 vaccine.

The chain joins TRBV15 to TRBJ2-1; 15 nucleotides match TRBD2. V lost 3 bases to trimming and J lost 4 bases; unmatched junction nucleotides: 16. CDR3 length: 21 amino acids. Germline CDR1 is LNHNV and CDR2 is YYDKDF (reference sequence). In nucleotides, the CDR3 is TGTGCCACCAGCAGGGGACTAGCGGGAGGACCGGAGTCCTTTCCTTACAATGAGCAGTTCTTC. Translated: CATSRGLAGGPESFPYNEQFF.

The chain couples TRBV5-4 to TRBJ2-1; perhaps TRBD2 as D (5 bases). Trimming stripped 0 bases from V and 9 bases from J, with 13 bases between. CDR1 is SGHNT, CDR2 YYREEE, per germline (reference sequence). The length of the CDR3 is 14 residues. CDR3 sequence (DNA): TGTGCCAGCAGCTTGGAAGGGCCGAGGGCTGAGCAGTTCTTC. Translated, it gives CASSLEGPRAEQFF.

V gene TRBV14 combines with J gene TRBJ2-7; 8 bases match TRBD1. This CDR3 is 14 amino acids long. From germline, CDR1 is SGHDN and CDR2 FVKESK. The V gene end was trimmed by 1 base and the J gene end by 9 bases; junction bases not matched to a gene: 8. DNA for the CDR3: TGTGCCAGCAGCCAAGCTCCCAGGGGGCTTGGGCAGTACTTC. Translating it yields CASSQAPRGLGQYF.

The V and J genes are TRBV29-1 and TRBJ2-1; possibly TRBD1 or TRBD2 for D (6 bases each). Germline loops: CDR1 SQVTM, CDR2 ANQGSEA. V was pared by 5 bases and J by 12 bases, with 26 bases between. The CDR3 is made up of 15 amino acids. The CDR3 region is CSVYTGDNWAQGQFF. The DNA for the CDR3 is TGCAGCGTTTATACGGGAGACAACTGGGCACAGGGGCAGTTCTTC.

J is TRBJ2-7 and V is TRBV3-1 (or the pseudogene TRBV3-2), with a weak D call TRBD2 (6 bases). V shed 1 base and J shed 4 bases, with 14 bases lying between them. This CDR3 region has 15 residues. Germline loops: CDR1 LGHDT, CDR2 YNNKEL (reference sequence). The DNA for the CDR3 is TGTGCCAGCAGCCAAGCGATGGGAGGAGGTTACGAGCAGTACTTC. This translates into CASSQAMGGGYEQYF.

This sequence joins TRBV6-2 or TRBV6-3 and TRBJ1-1; a weak D match, TRBD1 (5 bases). This CDR3 has 15 amino acids. V gave up 0 bases and J gave up 0 bases, with 8 bases separating them. The germline V gene has CDR1 MNHEY and CDR2 SVGEGT. The CDR3 loop reads CASSYSNRLNTEAFF. The CDR3 DNA follows: TGTGCCAGCAGTTACTCGAACAGGCTGAACACTGAAGCTTTCTTT.

This clone was observed once. This chain joins TRBV19 and TRBJ1-4; D uncertain. CDR1 LNHDA and CDR2 SQIVND come from the germline V gene (reference sequence). The CDR3 has 14 residues. Trimming shortened V by 3 bases and J by 0 bases, and 5 bases separated the two germline ends. CDR3 sequence: CASSISATNEKLFF. The CDR3 nucleotides are TGTGCCAGTAGTATCAGTGCAACTAATGAAAAACTGTTTTTT.

This clone has only one observation. The chain employs TRBV7-8 and TRBJ1-2; D is perhaps TRBD1 (6 bases). V was trimmed by 8 bases and J by 4 bases, leaving 23 bases between them. CDR3 length equals 16 residues. Germline V CDR1 and CDR2: SGHVS, FQNEAQ. In DNA form, the CDR3 reads TGTGCCAGCCACCAGACCCCTCAGGGGCGCCGCTATGGCTACACCTTC. It is translated as CASHQTPQGRRYGYTF.

The rearrangement uses TRBV5-6 and TRBJ2-7; possibly TRBD1 for D (7 bases). CDR1 and CDR2 (germline): SGHDT, YYEEEE. This CDR3 is 15 amino acids long. V was clipped by 4 bases and J by 6 bases, with 20 bases between them. This CDR3 reads CASSPGAGGRVEQYF. In DNA, the CDR3 is TGTGCCAGCAGCCCGGGGGCAGGGGGACGTGTCGAGCAGTACTTC.

The chain recombines TRBV5-1 with TRBJ1-3; D is unresolved. The CDR3 is 17 amino acids. Per germline, CDR1 SGHRS and CDR2 YFSETQ. With 1 base removed from V and 0 bases from J, the gap between germline ends came to 14 bases. CDR3: CASSLSVSGHSGNTIYF. DNA of the CDR3: TGCGCCAGCAGCTTGTCCGTCTCCGGCCACTCTGGAAACACCATATATTTT.

The genes are TRBV19 and TRBJ1-1, with D unclear. The germline V gene has CDR1 LNHDA and CDR2 SQIVND (reference sequence). The CDR3 is made up of 15 amino acids. Between the trimmed V and J ends, which lost 5 bases and 0 bases, there was a span of 13 bases. The CDR3 here is CASSLLGRLNTEAFF. In DNA form, the CDR3 reads TGTGCCAGTAGTCTCCTCGGGCGCTTGAACACTGAAGCTTTCTTT.

The chain uses TRBV29-1 and TRBJ1-1; TRBD1 might be the D (6 bases). The V gene lost 7 bases and the J gene lost 4 bases, with 13 bases spanning the gap. The CDR3 runs to 12 residues. The germline V gene has CDR1 SQVTM and CDR2 ANQGSEA. The CDR3 DNA is TGCAGCGCCTGTCGGGGGCTCACTGAAGCTTTCTTT. Translating it yields CSACRGLTEAFF.

The rearrangement joins TRBV27 to TRBJ2-1; no clear D. The CDR3 contains 14 residues. In germline, CDR1 is MNHEY, CDR2 SMNVEV (reference sequence). V was clipped by 3 bases and J by 4 bases, with 10 bases between them. The CDR3 loop is CASSLSDHYNEQFF. For the CDR3, the DNA is TGTGCCAGCAGTTTGAGCGACCATTACAATGAGCAGTTCTTC.

In DNA, the CDR3 is TGTGCCAGCAGCCCGACAGGGGCCTCCTACGAGCAGTACTTC. It specifies CASSPTGASYEQYF. V and J are TRBV7-6 and TRBJ2-7; 8 bases map to TRBD1. Trimming at V came to 5 bases and at J to 0 bases, leaving 3 bases not matched to a gene. The CDR3 extends over 14 amino acids. Germline V lookup: CDR1 SGHVS, CDR2 FNYEAQ.

The genes are TRBV4-1 and TRBJ2-7, with no clear D. The CDR3 has 15 amino acids. V lost 1 base, J lost 4 bases, and 14 bases lay in between. Germline loops: CDR1 MGHRA, CDR2 YSYEKL. The CDR3 DNA reads TGCGCCAGCAGCCAAGTTAGTAGCCCAGCATACGAGCAGTACTTC. Encoded protein: CASSQVSSPAYEQYF.

The sample holds one count of this clone. V is TRBV6-2 or TRBV6-3 and J is TRBJ2-1; perhaps TRBD1 as D (6 bases). This CDR3 is 16 amino acids long. The V gene's germline CDR1 is MNHEY and CDR2 SVGEGT. Trimming took 4 bases from V and 4 from J, leaving 17 bases between them. Written as DNA, the CDR3 is TGTGCCAGCAGTTCCCCCAGGGGCGGGCAGTACAATGAGCAGTTCTTC. Encoded protein: CASSSPRGGQYNEQFF.

The genes are TRBV2 and TRBJ2-7, with TRBD2 matching over 8 bases. The CDR3 has 15 amino acids. Trimming cost V 8 bases and J 2 bases; bases outside gene matches: 11. Germline CDR1 and CDR2: SNHLY and FYNNEI. CDR3 sequence reads: CASARGSGGPYEQYF. The CDR3 DNA sequence: TGTGCCAGCGCGCGGGGAAGCGGGGGTCCCTACGAGCAGTACTTC.

This rearrangement joins TRBV5-1 to TRBJ1-2; 7 bases match TRBD1. V shed 4 bases and J 1 base; nucleotides not matched to a gene: 7. CDR1 and CDR2 (germline): SGHRS, YFSETQ. The CDR3 spans 15 residues. In DNA form, the CDR3 reads TGCGCCAGCAGCCGTGACAGGGATTATAACTATGGCTACACCTTC. Amino acid sequence: CASSRDRDYNYGYTF.

The J gene is TRBJ2-3, the V gene TRBV3-1 (or the pseudogene TRBV3-2), with a tentative D call TRBD1 (5 bases). CDR3 length equals 13 residues. Trimming stripped 8 bases from V and 7 bases from J, with 16 bases between. Germline lookup yields CDR1 LGHDT and CDR2 YNNKEL (reference sequence). DNA for the CDR3: TGTGCCAGCGCGCCTCCAGGGTCAAATACGCAGTATTTT. Protein: CASAPPGSNTQYF.

The chain is built from TRBV19 and TRBJ1-1; 8 bases match TRBD1. The CDR3 length is 13 residues. V shed 6 bases and J 7 bases; nucleotides not matched to a gene: 7. Germline CDR1 and CDR2: LNHDA and SQIVND (reference sequence). In DNA, the CDR3 is TGTGCCAGTAGCGTTCAGGGGGCAGGTGAAGCTTTCTTT. This translates into CASSVQGAGEAFF. The full variable domain, with the rest looked up from reference TRBV19 and TRBJ1-1, is DGGITQSPKYLFRKEGQNVTLSCEQNLNHDAMYWYRQDPGQGLRLIYYSQIVNDFQKGDIAEGYSVSREKKESFPLTVTSAQKNPTAFYLCASSVQGAGEAFFGQGTRLTVV.

The gene calls are TRBV18 and TRBJ1-6, with 11 bases aligning to TRBD1. Germline loops: CDR1 KGHSH, CDR2 LQKENI. Trimming took 3 bases from V and 10 from J; bases not matched to a gene: 5. This CDR3 comprises 15 residues. In DNA form, the CDR3 reads TGTGCCAGCTCACCCGGGACAGGGGGAGGCTCACCCCTCCACTTT. It is translated as CASSPGTGGGSPLHF.